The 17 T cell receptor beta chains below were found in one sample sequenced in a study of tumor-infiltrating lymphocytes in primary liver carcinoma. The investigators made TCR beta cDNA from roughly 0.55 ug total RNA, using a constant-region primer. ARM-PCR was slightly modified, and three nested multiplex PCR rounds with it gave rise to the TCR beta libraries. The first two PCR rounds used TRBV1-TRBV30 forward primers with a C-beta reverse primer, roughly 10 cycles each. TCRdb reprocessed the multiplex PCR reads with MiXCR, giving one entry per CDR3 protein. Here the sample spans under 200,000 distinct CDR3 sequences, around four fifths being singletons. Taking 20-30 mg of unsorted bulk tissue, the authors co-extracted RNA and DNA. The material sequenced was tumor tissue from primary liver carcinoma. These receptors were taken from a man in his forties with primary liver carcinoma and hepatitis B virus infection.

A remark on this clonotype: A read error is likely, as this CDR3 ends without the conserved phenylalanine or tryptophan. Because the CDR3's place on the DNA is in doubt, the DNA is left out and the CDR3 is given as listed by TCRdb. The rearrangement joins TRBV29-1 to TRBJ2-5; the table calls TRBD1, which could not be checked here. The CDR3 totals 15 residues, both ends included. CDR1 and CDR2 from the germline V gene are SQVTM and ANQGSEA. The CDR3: CSVEGPGRLQETQYY.

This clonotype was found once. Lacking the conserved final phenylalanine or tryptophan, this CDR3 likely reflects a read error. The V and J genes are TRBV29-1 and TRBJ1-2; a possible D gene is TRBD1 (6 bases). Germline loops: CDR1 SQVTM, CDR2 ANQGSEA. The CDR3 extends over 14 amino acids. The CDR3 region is CSVKFGQSIYGYTS. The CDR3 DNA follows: TGCAGCGTCAAGTTTGGACAGTCGATCTATGGTTACACCTCA.

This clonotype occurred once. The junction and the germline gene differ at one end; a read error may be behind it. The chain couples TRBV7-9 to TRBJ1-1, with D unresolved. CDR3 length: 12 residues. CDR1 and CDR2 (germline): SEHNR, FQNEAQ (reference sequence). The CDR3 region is CASSWDNTDAFF. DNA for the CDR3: TGTGCCAGCAGCTGGGATAACACTGATGCTTTCTTC.

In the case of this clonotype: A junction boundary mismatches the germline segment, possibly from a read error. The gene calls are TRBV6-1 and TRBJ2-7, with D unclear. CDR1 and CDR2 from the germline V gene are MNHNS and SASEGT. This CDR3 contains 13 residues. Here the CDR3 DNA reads TGTGCCAACAGTGAAACTTACAACCTCGGGCAGTACTTC. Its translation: CANSETYNLGQYF.

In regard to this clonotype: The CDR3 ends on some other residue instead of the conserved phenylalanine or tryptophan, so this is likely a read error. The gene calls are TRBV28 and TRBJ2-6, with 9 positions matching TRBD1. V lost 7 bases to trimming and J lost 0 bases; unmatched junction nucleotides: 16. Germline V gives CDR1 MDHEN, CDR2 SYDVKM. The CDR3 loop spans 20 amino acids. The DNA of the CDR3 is TGTGCCAGCATCCCAGCTGGACAGGGGAAGGGCCGCTCTGGGGCCAACGTCCTGACTATC. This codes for CASIPAGQGKGRSGANVLTI.

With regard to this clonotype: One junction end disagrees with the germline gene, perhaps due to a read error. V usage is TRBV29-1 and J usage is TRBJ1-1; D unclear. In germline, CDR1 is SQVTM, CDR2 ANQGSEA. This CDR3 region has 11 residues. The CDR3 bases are TGCAGCGGTGAACATAACAGTGAAGGTTTCTTT. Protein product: CSGEHNSEGFF.

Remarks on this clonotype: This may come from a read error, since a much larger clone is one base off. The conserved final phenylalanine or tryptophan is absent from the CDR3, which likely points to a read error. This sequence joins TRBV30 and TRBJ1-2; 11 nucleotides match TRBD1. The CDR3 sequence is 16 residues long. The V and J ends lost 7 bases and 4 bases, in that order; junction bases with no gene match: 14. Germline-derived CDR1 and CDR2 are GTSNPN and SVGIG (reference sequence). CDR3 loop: CAYKDPRDRGFYGYTS. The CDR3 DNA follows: TGTGCCTACAAAGACCCCCGGGACAGGGGGTTCTATGGCTACACCTCC.

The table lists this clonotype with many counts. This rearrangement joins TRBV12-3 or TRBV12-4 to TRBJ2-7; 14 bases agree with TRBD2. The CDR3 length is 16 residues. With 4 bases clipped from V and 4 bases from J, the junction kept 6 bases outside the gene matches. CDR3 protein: CASSSGTSGSGYEQYF. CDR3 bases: TGTGCCAGCAGTTCCGGGACTAGCGGGAGTGGTTACGAGCAGTACTTC.

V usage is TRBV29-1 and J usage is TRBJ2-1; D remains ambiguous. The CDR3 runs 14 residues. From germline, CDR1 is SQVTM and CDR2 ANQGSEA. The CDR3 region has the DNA TGCAGTGTTATTCGGACGGAATCCTACAATGAGCAGTTCTTC. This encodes CSVIRTESYNEQFF.

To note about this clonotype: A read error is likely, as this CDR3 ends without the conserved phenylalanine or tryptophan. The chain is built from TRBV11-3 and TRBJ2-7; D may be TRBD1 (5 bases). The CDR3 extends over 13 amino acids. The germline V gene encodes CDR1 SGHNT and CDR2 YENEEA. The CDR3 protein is CASNLGVSYQQYI. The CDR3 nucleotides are TGTGCCAGCAACTTAGGGGTATCTTACCAGCAGTACATC.

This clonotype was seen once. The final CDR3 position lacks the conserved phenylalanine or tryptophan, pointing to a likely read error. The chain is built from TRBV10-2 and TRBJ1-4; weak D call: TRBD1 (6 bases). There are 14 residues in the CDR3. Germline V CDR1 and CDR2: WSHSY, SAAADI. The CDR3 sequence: CARAQPGQREKLFL. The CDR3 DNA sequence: TGTGCCAGAGCCCAACCGGGACAAAGGGAAAAGCTGTTTCTT.

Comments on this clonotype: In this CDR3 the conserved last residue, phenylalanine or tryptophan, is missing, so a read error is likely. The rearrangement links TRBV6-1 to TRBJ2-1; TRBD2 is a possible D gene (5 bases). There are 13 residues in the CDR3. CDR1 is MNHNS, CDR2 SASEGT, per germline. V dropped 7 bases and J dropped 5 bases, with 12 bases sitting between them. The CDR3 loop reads CASTERNNNEQFS. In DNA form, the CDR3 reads TGTGCCAGCACTGAGCGGAATAACAATGAGCAGTTCTCC.

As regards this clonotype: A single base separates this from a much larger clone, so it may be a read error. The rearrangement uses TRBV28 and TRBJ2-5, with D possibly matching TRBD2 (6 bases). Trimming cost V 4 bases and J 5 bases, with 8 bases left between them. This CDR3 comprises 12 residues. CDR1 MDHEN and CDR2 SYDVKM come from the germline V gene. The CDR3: CASSCGTETQYF. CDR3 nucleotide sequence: TGTGCCAGCAGTTGTGGGACTGAGACCCAGTACTTC. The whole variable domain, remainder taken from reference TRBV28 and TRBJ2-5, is DVKVTQSSRYLVKRTGEKVFLECVQDMDHENMFWYRQDPGLGLRLIYFSYDVKMKEKGDIPEGYSVSREKKERFSLILESASTNQTSMYLCASSCGTETQYFGPGTRLLVL.

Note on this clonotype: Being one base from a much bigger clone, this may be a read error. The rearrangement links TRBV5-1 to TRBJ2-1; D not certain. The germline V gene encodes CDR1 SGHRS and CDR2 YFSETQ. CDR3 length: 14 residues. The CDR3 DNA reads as TGCGCCAGCAGCTTGTCAGCCCCCTACAATGAGGAGTTCTTC. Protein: CASSLSAPYNEEFF.

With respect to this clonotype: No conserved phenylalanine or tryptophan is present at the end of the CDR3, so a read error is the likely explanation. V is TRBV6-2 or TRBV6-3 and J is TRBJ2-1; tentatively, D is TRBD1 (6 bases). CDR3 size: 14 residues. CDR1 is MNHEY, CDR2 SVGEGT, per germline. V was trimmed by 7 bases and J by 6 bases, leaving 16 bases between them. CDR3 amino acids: CASKGTRDPNEQFS. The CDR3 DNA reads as TGTGCCAGCAAAGGGACAAGGGATCCCAATGAGCAGTTCTCC.

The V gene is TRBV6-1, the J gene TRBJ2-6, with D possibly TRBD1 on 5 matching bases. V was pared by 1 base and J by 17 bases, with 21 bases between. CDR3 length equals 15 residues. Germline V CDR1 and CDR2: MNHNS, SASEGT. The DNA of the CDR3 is TGTGCCAGCAGTGAAGGGGTGGATGGGGCCAACATCATGACTTTC. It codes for CASSEGVDGANIMTF.

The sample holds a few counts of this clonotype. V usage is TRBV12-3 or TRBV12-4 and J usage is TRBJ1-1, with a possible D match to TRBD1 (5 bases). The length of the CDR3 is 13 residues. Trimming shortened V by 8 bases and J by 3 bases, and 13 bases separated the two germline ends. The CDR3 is CASGLREDTEAFF. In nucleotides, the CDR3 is TGTGCCAGCGGCCTCAGGGAAGACACTGAAGCTTTCTTT.